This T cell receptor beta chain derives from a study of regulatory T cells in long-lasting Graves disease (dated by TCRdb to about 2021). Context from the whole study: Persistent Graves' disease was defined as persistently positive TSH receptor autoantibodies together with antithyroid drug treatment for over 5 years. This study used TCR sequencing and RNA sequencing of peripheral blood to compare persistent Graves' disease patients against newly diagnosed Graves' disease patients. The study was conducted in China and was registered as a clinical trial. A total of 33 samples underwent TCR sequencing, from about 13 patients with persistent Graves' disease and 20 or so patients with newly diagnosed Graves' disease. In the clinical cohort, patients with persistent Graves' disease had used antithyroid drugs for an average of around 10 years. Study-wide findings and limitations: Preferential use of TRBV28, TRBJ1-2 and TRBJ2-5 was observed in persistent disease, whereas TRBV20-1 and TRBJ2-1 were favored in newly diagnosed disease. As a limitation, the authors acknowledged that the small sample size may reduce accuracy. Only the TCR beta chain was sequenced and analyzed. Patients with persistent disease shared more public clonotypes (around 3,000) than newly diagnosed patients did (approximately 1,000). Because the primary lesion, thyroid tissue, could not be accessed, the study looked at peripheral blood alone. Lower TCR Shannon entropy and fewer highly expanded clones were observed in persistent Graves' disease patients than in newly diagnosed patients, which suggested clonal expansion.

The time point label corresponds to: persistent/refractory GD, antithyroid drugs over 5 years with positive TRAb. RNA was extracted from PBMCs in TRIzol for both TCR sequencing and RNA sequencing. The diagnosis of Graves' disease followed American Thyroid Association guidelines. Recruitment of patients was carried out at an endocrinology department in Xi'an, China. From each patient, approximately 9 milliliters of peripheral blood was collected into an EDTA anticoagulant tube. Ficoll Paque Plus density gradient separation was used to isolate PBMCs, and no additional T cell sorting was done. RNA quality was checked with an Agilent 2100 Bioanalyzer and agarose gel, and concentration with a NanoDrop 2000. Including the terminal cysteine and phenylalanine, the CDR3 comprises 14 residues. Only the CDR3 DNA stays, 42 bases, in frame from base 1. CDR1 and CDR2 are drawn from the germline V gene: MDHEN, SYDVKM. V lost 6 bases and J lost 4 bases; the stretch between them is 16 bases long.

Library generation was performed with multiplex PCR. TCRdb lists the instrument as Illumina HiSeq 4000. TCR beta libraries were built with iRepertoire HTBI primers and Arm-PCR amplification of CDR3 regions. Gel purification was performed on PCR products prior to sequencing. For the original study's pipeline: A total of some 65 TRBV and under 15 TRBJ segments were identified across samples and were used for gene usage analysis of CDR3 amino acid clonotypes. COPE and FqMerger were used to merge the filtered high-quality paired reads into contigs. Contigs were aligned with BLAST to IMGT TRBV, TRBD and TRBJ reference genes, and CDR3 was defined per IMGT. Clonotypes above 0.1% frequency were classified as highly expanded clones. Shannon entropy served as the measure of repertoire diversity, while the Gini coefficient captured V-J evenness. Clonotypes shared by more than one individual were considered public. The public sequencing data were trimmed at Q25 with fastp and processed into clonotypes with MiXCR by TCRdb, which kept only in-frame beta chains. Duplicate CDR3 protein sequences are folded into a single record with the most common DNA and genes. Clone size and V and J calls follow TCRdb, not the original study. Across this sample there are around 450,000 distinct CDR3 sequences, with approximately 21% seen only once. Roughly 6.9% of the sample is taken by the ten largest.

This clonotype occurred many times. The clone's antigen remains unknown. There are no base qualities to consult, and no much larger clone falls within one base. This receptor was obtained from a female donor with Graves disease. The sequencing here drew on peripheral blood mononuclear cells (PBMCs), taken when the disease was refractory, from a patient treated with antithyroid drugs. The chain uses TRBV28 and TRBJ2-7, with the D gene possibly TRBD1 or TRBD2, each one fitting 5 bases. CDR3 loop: CASRQGGGGYEQYF. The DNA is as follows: TGTGCCAGCAGGCAGGGTGGGGGTGGATACGAGCAGTACTTC. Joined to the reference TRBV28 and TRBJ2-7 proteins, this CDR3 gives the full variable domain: DVKVTQSSRYLVKRTGEKVFLECVQDMDHENMFWYRQDPGLGLRLIYFSYDVKMKEKGDIPEGYSVSREKKERFSLILESASTNQTSMYLCASRQGGGGYEQYFGPGTRLTVT.